In its sample, the clone carrying this T cell receptor beta chain was seen many times. Its antigen is as yet unknown. The data are from a study of T cells after yellow fever vaccination. Study outcomes and limitations: Among primary-vaccination clones, most reappeared after the booster, at roughly 96% for CD4 and 88% for CD8. The study noted that FACS-sorted repertoires could contain abundant clonotypes contaminating from the bulk population. A small share of clonotypes appeared in both CD4 and CD8 compartments.

TCRdb reanalysed the 5' RACE reads using MiXCR and keeps one entry per CDR3 protein. The table lists some 390,000 distinct CDR3 sequences, over 5% of them singletons. This TCR was recovered from a man under 40 who received the YFV17D yellow fever vaccine. The input for sequencing was PBMCs, taken 5 days after the yellow fever booster vaccination.

This CDR3 is CASSLRGPGEKLFF. For the CDR3, the DNA is TGTGCCAGCAGCCTCCGGGGGCCGGGTGAAAAACTGTTTTTT. The chain has TRBV27 and TRBJ1-4, with D perhaps TRBD1 (6 bases). This CDR3 contains 14 residues. V lost 6 bases, J lost 7 bases, and 15 bases lay in between. The germline gives CDR1 MNHEY, CDR2 SMNVEV (reference sequence).